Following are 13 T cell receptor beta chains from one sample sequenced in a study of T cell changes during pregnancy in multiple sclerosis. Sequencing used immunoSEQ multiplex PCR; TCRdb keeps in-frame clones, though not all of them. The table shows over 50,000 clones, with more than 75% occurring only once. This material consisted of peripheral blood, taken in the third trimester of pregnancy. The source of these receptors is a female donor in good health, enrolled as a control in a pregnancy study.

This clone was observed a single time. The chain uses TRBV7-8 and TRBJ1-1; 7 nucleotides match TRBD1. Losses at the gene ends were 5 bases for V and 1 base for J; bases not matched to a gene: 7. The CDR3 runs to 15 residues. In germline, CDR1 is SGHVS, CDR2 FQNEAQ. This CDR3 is CASSRMGQRNTEAFF. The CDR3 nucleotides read TGTGCCAGCAGCCGAATGGGACAGAGGAACACTGAAGCTTTCTTT. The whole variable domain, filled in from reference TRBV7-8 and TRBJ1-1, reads GAGVSQSPRYKVAKRGQDVALRCDPISGHVSLFWYQQALGQGPEFLTYFQNEAQLDKSGLPSDRFFAERPEGSVSTLKIQRTQQEDSAVYLCASSRMGQRNTEAFFGQGTRLTVV.

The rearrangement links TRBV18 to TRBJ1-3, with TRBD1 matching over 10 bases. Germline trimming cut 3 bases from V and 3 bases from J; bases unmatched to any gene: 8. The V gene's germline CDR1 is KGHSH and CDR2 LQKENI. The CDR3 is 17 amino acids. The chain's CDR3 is CASSPTSGQGSGNTIYF. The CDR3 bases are TGTGCCAGCTCACCTACCTCGGGACAGGGGAGTGGAAACACCATATATTTT.

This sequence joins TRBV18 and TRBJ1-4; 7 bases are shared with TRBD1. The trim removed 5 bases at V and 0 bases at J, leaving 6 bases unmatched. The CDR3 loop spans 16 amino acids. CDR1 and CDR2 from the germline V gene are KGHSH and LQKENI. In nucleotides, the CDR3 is TGTGCCAGCTCATCGACAGGGATTGCAACTAATGAAAAACTGTTTTTT. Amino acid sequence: CASSSTGIATNEKLFF.

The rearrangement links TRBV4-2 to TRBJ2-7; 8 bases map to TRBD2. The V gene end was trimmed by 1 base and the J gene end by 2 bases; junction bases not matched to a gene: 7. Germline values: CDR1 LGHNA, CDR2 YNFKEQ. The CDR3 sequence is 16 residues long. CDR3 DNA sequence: TGTGCCAGCAGCCAAGGTATCGGGGGGGCCGCCTACGAGCAGTACTTC. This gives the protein CASSQGIGGAAYEQYF.

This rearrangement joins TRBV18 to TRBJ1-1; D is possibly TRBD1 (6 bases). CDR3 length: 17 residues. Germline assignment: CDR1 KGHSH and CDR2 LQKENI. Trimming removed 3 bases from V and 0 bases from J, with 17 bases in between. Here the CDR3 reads CASSPRKGDLMNTEAFF. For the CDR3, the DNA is TGTGCCAGCTCACCTCGAAAGGGGGACCTAATGAACACTGAAGCTTTCTTT.

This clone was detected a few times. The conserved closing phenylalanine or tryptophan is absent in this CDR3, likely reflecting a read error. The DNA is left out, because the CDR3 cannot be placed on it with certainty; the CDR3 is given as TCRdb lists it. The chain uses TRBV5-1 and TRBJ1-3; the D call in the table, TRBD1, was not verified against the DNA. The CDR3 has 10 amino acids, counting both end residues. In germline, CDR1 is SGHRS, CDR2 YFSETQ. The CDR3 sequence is CASSLAGAPG.

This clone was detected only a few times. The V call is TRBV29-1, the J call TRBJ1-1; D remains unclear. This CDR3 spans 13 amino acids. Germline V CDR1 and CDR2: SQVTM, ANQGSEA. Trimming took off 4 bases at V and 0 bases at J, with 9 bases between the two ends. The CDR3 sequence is CSVVREMNTEAFF. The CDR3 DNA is TGCAGCGTTGTAAGGGAGATGAACACTGAAGCTTTCTTT.

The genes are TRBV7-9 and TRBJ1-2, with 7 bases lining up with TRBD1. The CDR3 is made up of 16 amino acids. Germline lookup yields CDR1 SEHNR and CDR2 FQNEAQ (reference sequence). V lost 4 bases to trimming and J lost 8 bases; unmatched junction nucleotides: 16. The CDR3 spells CASSSDTTGSSGGYTF. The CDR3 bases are TGTGCCAGCAGCTCCGATACGACAGGGTCATCGGGCGGCTACACCTTC.

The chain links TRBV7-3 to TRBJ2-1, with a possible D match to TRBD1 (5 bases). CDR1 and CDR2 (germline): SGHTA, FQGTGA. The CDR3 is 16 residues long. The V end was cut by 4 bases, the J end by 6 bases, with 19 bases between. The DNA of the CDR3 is TGTGCCAGCAGCTCGACGGGTGGGGCGACGGGCAATGAGCAGTTCTTC. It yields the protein CASSSTGGATGNEQFF.

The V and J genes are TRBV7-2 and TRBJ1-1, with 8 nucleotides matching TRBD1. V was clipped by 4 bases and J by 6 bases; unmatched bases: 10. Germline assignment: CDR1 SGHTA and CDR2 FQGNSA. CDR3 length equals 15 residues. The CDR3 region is CASSSDRGPNSEAFF. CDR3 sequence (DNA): TGTGCCAGCAGCTCTGACAGGGGCCCCAACTCTGAAGCTTTCTTT.

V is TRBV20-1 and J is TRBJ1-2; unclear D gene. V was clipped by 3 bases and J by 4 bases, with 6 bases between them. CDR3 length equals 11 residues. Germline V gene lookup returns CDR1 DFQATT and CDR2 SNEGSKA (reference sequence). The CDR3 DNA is TGCAGTGCTAGCTCCCCCTATGGCTACACCTTC. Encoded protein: CSASSPYGYTF.

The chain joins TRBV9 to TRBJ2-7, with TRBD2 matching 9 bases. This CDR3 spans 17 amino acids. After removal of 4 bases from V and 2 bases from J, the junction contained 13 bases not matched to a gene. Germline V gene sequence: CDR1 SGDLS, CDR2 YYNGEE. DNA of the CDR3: TGTGCCAGCAGCCCGCGGGGTAGCGGGGGTTCTACCTACGAGCAGTACTTC. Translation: CASSPRGSGGSTYEQYF.

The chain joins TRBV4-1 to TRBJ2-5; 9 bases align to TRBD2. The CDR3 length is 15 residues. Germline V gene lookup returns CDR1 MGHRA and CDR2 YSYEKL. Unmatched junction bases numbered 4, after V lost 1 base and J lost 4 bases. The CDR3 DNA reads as TGCGCCAGCAGCCAAGTAGGGACTAGCAGAGAGACCCAGTACTTC. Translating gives CASSQVGTSRETQYF.